In this sample, the clone carrying this T cell receptor beta chain turned up once. The sample belongs to a study of cytomegalovirus exposure and HLA in healthy donors. A multiplex PCR was run with 60 Vbeta primers and 13 Jbeta primers. Here immunoSEQ multiplex PCR was the method, and the copy in TCRdb shows in-frame clones only, minus some. The table lists over 200,000 clones, about 84% of them singletons. CDR1 MNHNY and CDR2 SVGAGI come from the germline V gene (reference sequence). The CDR3 covers 12 residues. The V gene lost 9 bases and the J gene lost 2 bases, with 11 bases spanning the gap. The receptor comes from a human donor in good health. The chain employs TRBV6-6 and TRBJ2-7; a possible D gene is TRBD1 (6 bases). Input material: PBMCs. The CDR3 coding sequence is TGTGCCAGTTCGGGACAAGCCTACGAGCAGTACTTC. Translation gives CASSGQAYEQYF.